This is a list of T cell receptor beta chains from one sample in a study of response to subunit inactivated influenza vaccine. MiXCR, applied by TCRdb to the RT-PCR reads, yields one record per CDR3 protein. The repertoire holds over 800,000 distinct CDR3 sequences, with approximately 22% as singletons. This specimen was PBMCs from blood, taken more than 4 days after vaccination. These TCRs come from a man between 45 and 60 years old who received an inactivated influenza vaccine. CDR3s include the opening cysteine and the closing phenylalanine or tryptophan.

j_call v_call cdr3_aa
TRBJ2-2 TRBV9 CASSQGQGKNGELFF
TRBJ1-6 TRBV12-3/TRBV12-4 CASRTGTGNSPLHF
TRBJ2-7 TRBV7-2 CASSLAGDGSYEQYF
TRBJ2-5 TRBV29-1 CSVEAPGGGRLQETQYF
TRBJ1-2 TRBV6-1 CASNLRSERAYGYTF
TRBJ1-6 TRBV4-2 CASSERAGSSYNSPLHF
TRBJ1-1 TRBV6-2/TRBV6-3 CASRPQSVSTEAFF
TRBJ2-1 TRBV24-1 CATSDPSGYNEQFF
TRBJ2-7 TRBV20-1 CCASDRGISYEQYF
TRBJ2-3 TRBV6-5 CASSYGWQGVDTQYF
TRBJ1-5 TRBV20-1 CSAKTGGINQPQHF
TRBJ2-3 TRBV10-3 CAISSSSGRTDTQYF
TRBJ2-3 TRBV15 CATSREAVLAADTQYF
TRBJ2-3 TRBV20-1 CSASGGSTDTQYF
TRBJ2-7 TRBV6-2/TRBV6-3 CASSYSGDSYEQYF
TRBJ2-7 TRBV6-5 CASSSVDSQRTYEQYF
TRBJ2-5 TRBV25-1 CASSDLLAPRFPGETQYF
TRBJ1-4 TRBV5-1 CASSLAGVSGEKLFF
TRBJ2-2 TRBV12-3/TRBV12-4 CASRPTGGTGELFF
TRBJ2-2 TRBV20-1 CSATGTTHTGELFF
TRBJ2-2 TRBV10-3 CAISRTGDTGELFF
TRBJ2-7 TRBV4-2 CASSQEWGDKSSYEQYF
TRBJ1-5 TRBV12-3/TRBV12-4 CASSLSGRGSNQPQHF
TRBJ2-7 TRBV12-3/TRBV12-4 CASSPRGGNVYEQYF
TRBJ2-1 TRBV12-3/TRBV12-4 CASSLASGRAGEQFF
TRBJ1-2 TRBV29-1 CSAEKVGQGLTGGYTF
TRBJ1-1 TRBV7-4 CASSSRGEGSITEAFF
TRBJ2-2 TRBV7-3 CASSPRVGELFF
TRBJ2-1 TRBV4-2 CASSQQTSGGAWEQFF
TRBJ2-1 TRBV27 CASSFMRANEQFF
TRBJ2-2 TRBV20-1 CSARDLHTGELFF
TRBJ2-3 TRBV7-2 CASSYQRGLTDTQYF
TRBJ2-3 TRBV6-5 CASSYYRDSSTDTQYF
TRBJ1-4 TRBV10-3 CAISELGQGFEKLFF
TRBJ1-2 TRBV12-3/TRBV12-4 CASSISGLQNYGYTF
TRBJ2-4 TRBV15 CATSRGMEEVVIQYF
TRBJ1-1 TRBV5-1 CASSQQDGEAFF
TRBJ2-5 TRBV4-3 CASSVQRGPQETQYF
TRBJ2-7 TRBV4-1 CASSQGGQGVHEQYF
TRBJ2-7 TRBV29-1 CSVRTATYEQYF
TRBJ2-1 TRBV4-2 CASGAGTSAYNEQFF